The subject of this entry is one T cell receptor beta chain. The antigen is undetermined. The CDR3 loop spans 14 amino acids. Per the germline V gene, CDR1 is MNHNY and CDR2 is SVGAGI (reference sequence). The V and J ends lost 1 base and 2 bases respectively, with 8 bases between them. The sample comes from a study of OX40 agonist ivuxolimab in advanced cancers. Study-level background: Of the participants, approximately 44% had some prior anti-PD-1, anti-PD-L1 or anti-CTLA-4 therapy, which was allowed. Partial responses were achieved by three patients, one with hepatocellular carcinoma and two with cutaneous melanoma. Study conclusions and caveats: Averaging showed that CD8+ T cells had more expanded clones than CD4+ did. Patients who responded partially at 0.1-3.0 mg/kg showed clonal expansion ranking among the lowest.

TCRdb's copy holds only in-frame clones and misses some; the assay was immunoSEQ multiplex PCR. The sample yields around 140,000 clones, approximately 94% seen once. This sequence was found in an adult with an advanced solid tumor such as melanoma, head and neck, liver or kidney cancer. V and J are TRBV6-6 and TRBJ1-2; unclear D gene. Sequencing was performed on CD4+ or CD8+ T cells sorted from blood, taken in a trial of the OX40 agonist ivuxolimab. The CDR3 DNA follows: TGTGCCAGCAGTTACTACGGAGGGAACTATGGCTACACCTTC. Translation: CASSYYGGNYGYTF.